Listed here is a single TCR beta chain. The antigen is undetermined. Trimming shortened V by 1 base and J by 1 base, and 16 bases separated the two germline ends. Germline CDR1 and CDR2: LGHNA and YNFKEQ. CDR3 size: 17 residues. These data belong to a study of T cell responses to AZD1222 COVID-19 vaccine. The assay was immunoSEQ multiplex PCR, and TCRdb's table has in-frame clones only and misses some. Among around 130,000 clones, roughly 86% were seen once, and the ten largest hold roughly 6.1%. The study's findings and limits: Every sample of the repertoires postdated the peak T cell response. Females made up more of the donors, who were largely white British, and clonal diversity may have come out too low. Baseline seropositivity occurred in only a handful of AZD1222 recipients.

This clonotype was sampled from an adult who received the AZD1222 COVID-19 vaccine. The chain links TRBV4-2 to TRBJ1-2; D unresolved. The input for sequencing was peripheral blood, taken 28 days after the second AZD1222 dose. The CDR3 nucleotides read TGTGCCAGCAGCCAAGCGCACCTACAATCCATTAACTATGGCTACACCTTC. Translating gives CASSQAHLQSINYGYTF.